This T cell receptor beta chain was observed in a study of response to subunit inactivated influenza vaccine. General study results and limits: Few additional T cells are recruited per seasonal influenza vaccination, authors suggested.

TCRdb reprocessed the RT-PCR reads via MiXCR and lists one record per CDR3 protein. The table shows 650,000 to 800,000 distinct CDR3 sequences, with around 13% occurring only once. V gave up 5 bases and J gave up 7 bases; unmatched junction bases: 8. From germline, CDR1 is MNHEY and CDR2 SVGEGT. This CDR3 is 15 amino acids long. This clonotype has more than one count but fewer than ten. What it recognizes is unknown. This receptor was obtained from a man in his fifties who received an inactivated influenza vaccine. This chain joins TRBV6-2 or TRBV6-3 and TRBJ2-1; 10 bases fit TRBD1. The sample in question was PBMCs from blood, obtained roughly 2 weeks before vaccination. CDR3 DNA: TGTGCCAGCAGTCAGACAGGGGGCAGAGGTAATGAGCAGTTCTTC. This codes for CASSQTGGRGNEQFF.